The 7 T cell receptor beta chains listed next were all sequenced from one sample in a study of shared clonotypes between healthy human individuals. Naive CD8 cells were CD45RO-negative, positively selected for CCR7, excluding terminally differentiated effector memory CD45RA+ cells. Some clones are missing from TCRdb's copy, which holds only in-frame ones; the method was immunoSEQ multiplex PCR. Of roughly 2.1 million clones in the sample, 90% to 95% were seen once. Sequencing was done on a sample of naive CD8+ T cells from PBMCs. These receptors all stem from a man in his late teens or twenties in good health. Some clones in this sample may be carry-over from other donors' samples.

The chain links TRBV15 to TRBJ2-2; 7 positions match TRBD2. This CDR3 is built from 17 residues. Trimming removed 0 bases from V and 7 bases from J; junction bases left unmatched: 11. The germline V gene encodes CDR1 LNHNV and CDR2 YYDKDF (reference sequence). The CDR3 sequence is CATSRDRHQRGDGELFF. Here the CDR3 DNA reads TGTGCCACCAGCAGAGATCGCCACCAGCGGGGTGACGGGGAGCTGTTTTTT.

The rearrangement joins TRBV28 to TRBJ2-7; 11 bases map to TRBD2. Germline trimming cut 4 bases from V and 5 bases from J; bases unmatched to any gene: 7. The CDR3 spans 15 residues. The germline CDR1 and CDR2 sequences are MDHEN and SYDVKM. CDR3 sequence: CASSSRLAGKDEQYF. Written as DNA, the CDR3 is TGTGCCAGCAGTTCACGACTAGCGGGGAAGGACGAGCAGTACTTC.

The chain employs TRBV4-1 and TRBJ1-5, with 7 nucleotides matching TRBD1. CDR3 length equals 15 residues. CDR1 is MGHRA and CDR2 is YSYEKL in the germline V gene. V lost 3 bases, J lost 5 bases, and 7 bases stayed unmatched. For the CDR3, the DNA is TGCGCCAGCAGCCACAAAGGGACAGCCGATCAGCCCCAGCATTTT. Translation gives CASSHKGTADQPQHF.

CDR3 sequence (DNA): TGCACCAGCAGCCAAGATCTCCCGTCTGGGGCTGGGGCCAACGTCCTGACTTTC. The encoded protein is CTSSQDLPSGAGANVLTF. This chain uses TRBV1 with TRBJ2-6. TRBV1 is listed as a pseudogene. CDR3 length equals 18 residues.

V gene TRBV2 combines with J gene TRBJ2-7; 7 bases are shared with TRBD1. V shed 2 bases, J shed 2 bases, and the junction held 3 bases outside the gene matches. Germline-derived CDR1 and CDR2 are SNHLY and FYNNEI. CDR3 length equals 14 residues. CDR3 sequence (DNA): TGTGCCAGCAGTGAAACCCAGGGGGCCTACGAGCAGTACTTC. It codes for CASSETQGAYEQYF.

V is TRBV5-1 and J is TRBJ2-1, with D unclear. Germline assignment: CDR1 SGHRS and CDR2 YFSETQ. V lost 4 bases and J 6 bases, leaving 11 bases between the germline ends. The CDR3 is made up of 13 amino acids. CDR3: CASSVSLLNEQFF. The CDR3 DNA sequence: TGCGCCAGCAGCGTTTCGCTCCTCAATGAGCAGTTCTTC.

In regard to this clone: The same CDR3 can be traced to other DNA sequences in this sample. The chain carries TRBV28 and TRBJ2-1; no clear D. This CDR3 spans 14 amino acids. V lost 2 bases and J 6 bases, leaving 11 bases between the germline ends. Germline-derived CDR1 and CDR2 are MDHEN and SYDVKM. The chain's CDR3 is CASSLGRVGNEQFF. CDR3 bases: TGTGCCAGCAGTTTAGGAAGGGTCGGCAATGAGCAGTTCTTC.